A selection of T cell receptor beta chains follows, all from one sample in a study of fetal regulatory T cell absence and autoimmunity. Assay used: immunoSEQ multiplex PCR; TCRdb lists only in-frame clones, some missing. The sample shows 45,000 to 50,000 clones, approximately 83% of them seen only once. The specimen was cord blood. These receptors were collected from a newborn boy with IPEX syndrome. CDR3s include the opening cysteine and the closing phenylalanine or tryptophan. Fields, in order: clone size, V gene, J gene, D gene, CDR3 DNA, CDR3 protein. The D gene is left open where the match is weak. A clone size is listed for some rows: how often the clone was seen (once, few, many), or a class if it is expanded.

-	TRBV30	TRBJ2-7	TRBD2	TGTGCCTGGAGGGACTGGGGGGGGACTAGCGGAAGCTCCTACGAGCAGTACTTC	CAWRDWGGTSGSSYEQYF
-	TRBV14	TRBJ2-7	-	TGTGCCAGCAGTAGGGCCCCTGGCAGACTCGAGCAGTACTTC	CASSRAPGRLEQYF
-	TRBV11-2	TRBJ2-4	-	TGTGCCAGCAGCCCCCTGGTGGGGCCCAAAAACATTCAGTACTTC	CASSPLVGPKNIQYF
-	TRBV25-1	TRBJ1-2	-	TGTGCCAGCAGTGGATCAGGGTCCTACTATGGCTACACCTTC	CASSGSGSYYGYTF
once	TRBV20-1	TRBJ2-1	-	TGCAGTGCTAGCGGGGGTGAGCAGTTCTTC	CSASGGEQFF
-	TRBV6-1	TRBJ1-4	-	TGTGCCAGCAGTGAACCGGGGCGTACTAATGAAAAACTGTTTTTT	CASSEPGRTNEKLFF
once	TRBV21-1	TRBJ2-7	-	TGTGCCAGCAGCAAAAGTCGGGGGCTGGGCGAGCAGTACTTC	CASSKSRGLGEQYF
-	TRBV2	TRBJ2-7	TRBD2	TGTGCCAGCAGTCCCCTAGCGGGGGGGCAAAAGAGAACCTACGAGCAGTACTTC	CASSPLAGGQKRTYEQYF
-	TRBV10-3	TRBJ2-7	TRBD1	TGTGCCATCAGTCGTGTGACAGGGGACTACGAGCAGTACTTC	CAISRVTGDYEQYF
few	TRBV4-1	TRBJ1-6	-	TGCGCCAGCAGCCAAGACGACAGCTCCTATAATTCACCCCTCCACTTT	CASSQDDSSYNSPLHF
-	TRBV15	TRBJ1-6	-	TGTGCCACCAGCAGAGGGCAGGGGCCCCCATCCCTCCACTTT	CATSRGQGPPSLHF
-	TRBV18	TRBJ1-2	-	TGTGCCAGCTCACCTAGGACCGGCTCGAACTATGGCTACACCTTC	CASSPRTGSNYGYTF
-	TRBV2	TRBJ2-1	TRBD2	TGTGCCAGCGGGGGACTAGCGGGAGACAATGAGCAGTTCTTC	CASGGLAGDNEQFF
-	TRBV11-1	TRBJ2-1	TRBD2	TGTGCCAGCAGCCGCGGGGGGGCTAGCGGGAGGATTGAGCAGTTCTTC	CASSRGGASGRIEQFF
-	TRBV5-4	TRBJ1-4	TRBD1	TGTGCCAGCAGTCCGGTGCCAGGGGGTGAAAAACTGTTTTTT	CASSPVPGGEKLFF
-	TRBV6-6	TRBJ2-2	-	TGTGCCAGCACTTTCAGGGTCCCGAACACCGGGGAGCTGTTTTTT	CASTFRVPNTGELFF
-	TRBV11-2	TRBJ1-2	-	TGTGCCAGCAGCTTAGGAAGGGGGGCCTATGGCTACACCTTC	CASSLGRGAYGYTF
-	TRBV10-1	TRBJ2-2	-	TGCGCCAGCAGTGAGGCGGCGAACACCGGGGAGCTGTTTTTT	CASSEAANTGELFF
-	TRBV6-5	TRBJ2-1	-	TGTGCCAGCAGTTACTCGATTAGCTCCAATGAGCAGTTCTTC	CASSYSISSNEQFF
-	TRBV5-4	TRBJ1-1	-	TGTGCCAGCAACGGGGACACTGAAGCTTTCTTT	CASNGDTEAFF
-	TRBV30	TRBJ2-5	-	TGTGCCTGGAGTGTAGCGGGAGAGACCCAGTACTTC	CAWSVAGETQYF
-	TRBV7-8	TRBJ2-1	TRBD1	TGTGCCAGCAGCTTCCGGGACAGCTCCTACAATGAGCAGTTCTTC	CASSFRDSSYNEQFF
-	TRBV4-3	TRBJ2-7	TRBD2	TGCGCCAGCAGCCAAGCCAGCGGGGGTTACGAGCAGTACTTC	CASSQASGGYEQYF
-	TRBV19	TRBJ1-1	-	TGTGCCAGTAGTATAAACAGGAACACTGAAGCTTTCTTT	CASSINRNTEAFF
-	TRBV18	TRBJ2-7	-	TGTGCCAGCTCCCTACGGTGGGGGGACAGTTTCACCTACGAGCAGTACTTC	CASSLRWGDSFTYEQYF
few	TRBV12-5	TRBJ1-2	-	TGTGCTAGTGGTCACCATTTCGGGACGGTCTATGGCTACACCTTC	CASGHHFGTVYGYTF
-	TRBV12-5	TRBJ2-3	-	TGTGCTAGTGGTTTGACGGGGACCAGGGGCTCCGGCACAGATACGCAGTATTTT	CASGLTGTRGSGTDTQYF
-	TRBV7-6	TRBJ2-5	TRBD1	TGTGCCAGCAGCGTAGGACAGGGGATGAGGGGAGAGACCCAGTACTTC	CASSVGQGMRGETQYF
-	TRBV7-9	TRBJ1-3	-	TGTGCCAGCAGCCGGAGGAATGGAAACACCATATATTTT	CASSRRNGNTIYF
-	TRBV7-8	TRBJ2-3	-	TGTGCCAGCAGCTTAGTAGGGGGGGTTAGCACAGATACGCAGTATTTT	CASSLVGGVSTDTQYF
few	TRBV11-2	TRBJ2-2	TRBD2	TGTGCCAGCAGTTGGCGGGAGGGGGAGCTGTTTTTT	CASSWREGELFF
-	TRBV5-5	TRBJ2-3	-	TGTGCCAGCAGCTTAGGGGGAAGCGGCACAGATACGCAGTATTTT	CASSLGGSGTDTQYF